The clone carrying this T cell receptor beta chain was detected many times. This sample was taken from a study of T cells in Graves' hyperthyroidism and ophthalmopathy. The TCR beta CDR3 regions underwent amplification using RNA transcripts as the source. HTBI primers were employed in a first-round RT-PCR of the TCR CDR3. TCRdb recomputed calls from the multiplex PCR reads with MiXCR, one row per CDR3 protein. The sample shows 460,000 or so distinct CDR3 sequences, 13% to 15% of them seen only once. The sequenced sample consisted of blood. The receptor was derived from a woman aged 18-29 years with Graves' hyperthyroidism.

The CDR3 loop reads CASSYRLSRDSRWSLQFF. The CDR3 region has the DNA TGTGCCAGCAGTTACCGCCTCTCACGGGACAGTAGGTGGTCGTTGCAGTTCTTC. The chain employs TRBV6-2 or TRBV6-3 and TRBJ2-1; 7 nucleotides align to TRBD1. CDR1 and CDR2 (germline): MNHEY, SVGEGT. This CDR3 comprises 18 residues. V shed 2 bases, J shed 12 bases, and the junction held 22 bases outside the gene matches.